Sequencing of this TCR beta chain was carried out in a study of blood T cells in healthy people across ages. It was with a sample-barcoded 5' primer and a J-beta primer mix that a second PCR of about 6 to 12 cycles was run. TCRdb analysed the 5' RACE reads with MiXCR anew, one entry per CDR3 protein. Counted here are some 900,000 distinct CDR3 sequences, approximately 49% occurring once; the ten biggest clones make up 13%. This CDR3 region has 16 residues. Trimming took 2 bases from V and 3 from J, leaving 15 bases between them. In germline, CDR1 is SGHTA, CDR2 FQGNSA. This receptor was obtained from a man aged 25-45 years in good health. The rearrangement joins TRBV7-2 to TRBJ2-3, with D tentatively TRBD2 (7 bases). Input material: blood. CDR3 nucleotides: TGTGCCAGCAGCTTACGATCCGGGGGGCAAACAGATACGCAGTATTTT. Its translation: CASSLRSGGQTDTQYF.